This entry is about one TCR beta chain. The antigen remains undetermined. PCR involved 60 Vbeta and 13 Jbeta primers. Method: immunoSEQ multiplex PCR; TCRdb's copy keeps in-frame clones and lacks some. Among approximately 180,000 clones listed, roughly 80% were seen once. This entry comes from a study of cytomegalovirus exposure and HLA in healthy donors. General study findings and limits: In a later analysis, HLA-C alleles had the fewest associated TCRs, DRB1 alleles the most. The availability of immune exposure information extended only to CMV serostatus. Researchers reportedly found TCR beta sequences accurately predicted most subjects' HLA-A and HLA-B alleles.

Sequencing used PBMCs. The source of this sequence is a woman aged 18-29 years in good health and CMV-seropositive.

The CDR3 loop is CASSGTRWGPGVDETQYF. The CDR3 DNA reads TGTGCCAGCAGTGGGACTAGATGGGGACCAGGCGTCGATGAGACCCAGTACTTC. The chain joins TRBV2 to TRBJ2-5; 7 nucleotides line up with TRBD2. CDR1 and CDR2 (germline): SNHLY, FYNNEI. Trimming took 4 bases from V and 5 from J; bases not matched to a gene: 19. This CDR3 has 18 residues.